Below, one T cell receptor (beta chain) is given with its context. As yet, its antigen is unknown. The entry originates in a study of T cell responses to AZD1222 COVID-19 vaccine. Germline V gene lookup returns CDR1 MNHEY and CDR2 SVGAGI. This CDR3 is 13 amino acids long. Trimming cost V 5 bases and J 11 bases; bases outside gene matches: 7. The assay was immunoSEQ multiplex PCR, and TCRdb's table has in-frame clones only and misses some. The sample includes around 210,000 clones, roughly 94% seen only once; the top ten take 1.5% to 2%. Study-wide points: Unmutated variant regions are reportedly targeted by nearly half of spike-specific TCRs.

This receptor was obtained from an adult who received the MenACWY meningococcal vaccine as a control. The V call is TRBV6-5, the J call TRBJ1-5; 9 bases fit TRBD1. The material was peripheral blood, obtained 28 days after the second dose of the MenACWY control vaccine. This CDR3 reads CASSPLQGAAQHF. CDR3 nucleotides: TGTGCCAGCAGTCCCTTACAGGGGGCGGCCCAGCATTTT.